The clone carrying this T cell receptor (beta chain) was seen at least ten times. The authors extracted total RNA from unfractionated whole blood. These data belong to a study of human T cells and chemical hapten exposure. Separate cDNA molecules received unique molecular identifiers, which the library attached to them. Each CDR3 protein gets one entry after TCRdb re-called the 5' RACE reads with MiXCR. This table has 110,000 to 150,000 distinct CDR3 sequences, over 3.5% appearing once. The CDR3 length is 18 residues. CDR1 is SGHAT and CDR2 is FQNNGV in the germline V gene. The V end was cut by 1 base, the J end by 5 bases, with 20 bases between.

The sequence came from a female donor in good health. The J gene is TRBJ2-2, the V gene TRBV11-2; D may be TRBD2 (6 bases). In nucleotides, the CDR3 is TGTGCCAGCAGCTTAGGGTCGGGGGTTTCCTGGTTAACCGGGGAGCTGTTTTTT. It encodes CASSLGSGVSWLTGELFF.